This is a list of T cell receptor beta chains from one sample in a study of identifying expanded T cells in peripheral blood. Sequencing was performed with immunoSEQ multiplex PCR; in TCRdb, only in-frame clones are kept and a portion is missing. This sample has 85,000 to 100,000 clones; about 87% occur once, and the top ten carry approximately 4%. The specimen was blood. All receptors come from a person aged 18 to 75 in good health. Both conserved end residues are part of each CDR3. The D gene is left open where the match is weak. Where a row states a size, it is once, few, many or the class of an expanded clone; other rows omit it.

V gene	J gene	D gene	clone size	CDR3 protein	CDR3 DNA
TRBV15	TRBJ2-5	NA	NA	CATSREGGMETQYF	TGTGCCACCAGCAGAGAGGGCGGGATGGAGACCCAGTACTTC
TRBV27	TRBJ2-7	TRBD2	NA	CASRVLLAGGPGEQYF	TGTGCCAGCAGAGTCTTACTAGCGGGAGGGCCCGGCGAGCAGTACTTC
TRBV5-1	TRBJ1-2	TRBD1	NA	CASSSDRANYGYTF	TGCGCCAGCAGCTCGGACAGGGCGAACTATGGCTACACCTTC
TRBV6-7	TRBJ1-1	NA	NA	CASTHKSAETEAFF	TGTGCCAGCACCCACAAATCAGCGGAGACTGAAGCTTTCTTT
TRBV6-6	TRBJ1-1	NA	NA	CASIRVGNTEAFF	TGTGCCAGCATACGTGTTGGGAACACTGAAGCTTTCTTT
TRBV13	TRBJ1-2	TRBD1	NA	CASSLGGQGANYGYTF	TGTGCCAGCAGCTTAGGGGGACAGGGGGCTAACTATGGCTACACCTTC
TRBV10-3	TRBJ2-1	NA	NA	CAISESTGVSYNEQFF	TGTGCCATCAGTGAGTCGACGGGCGTCTCCTACAATGAGCAGTTCTTC
TRBV19	TRBJ2-2	NA	once	CASSIGYDGELFF	TGTGCCAGTAGTATCGGGTACGACGGGGAGCTGTTTTTT
TRBV5-4	TRBJ1-1	NA	NA	CASSFRETNTEAFF	TGTGCCAGCAGCTTTCGGGAGACGAACACTGAAGCTTTCTTT
TRBV5-1	TRBJ2-7	TRBD1	NA	CASSLGWTGGSYEQYF	TGCGCCAGCAGCTTGGGTTGGACAGGGGGAAGCTACGAGCAGTACTTC
TRBV7-3	TRBJ2-7	NA	NA	CASSPQPYEQYF	TGTGCCAGCAGCCCACAGCCCTACGAGCAGTACTTC
TRBV18	TRBJ2-5	NA	NA	CASSPPSTQETQYF	TGTGCCAGCTCACCACCTTCGACCCAAGAGACCCAGTACTTC
TRBV11-1	TRBJ2-7	TRBD1	NA	CASSRDRDSQYF	TGTGCCAGCAGCCGGGACAGGGATAGTCAGTACTTC
TRBV28	TRBJ2-3	TRBD2	NA	CASSPTSGRDFNTQYF	TGTGCCAGCAGTCCTACAAGCGGGAGGGATTTCAATACGCAGTATTTT
TRBV5-1	TRBJ2-2	NA	once	CASSLAVGGTGELFF	TGCGCCAGCAGCTTGGCTGTAGGGGGAACCGGGGAGCTGTTTTTT
TRBV5-1	TRBJ1-2	NA	NA	CASSLQLGGWGYTF	TGCGCCAGCAGCTTACAACTTGGGGGCTGGGGCTACACCTTC
TRBV28	TRBJ2-1	TRBD1	NA	CASSFSDRGSYNEQFF	TGTGCCAGCAGTTTTTCTGACAGGGGCTCCTACAATGAGCAGTTCTTC
TRBV6-6	TRBJ2-2	TRBD1	NA	CASRDRVNTGELFF	TGTGCCAGCAGGGACAGGGTGAACACCGGGGAGCTGTTTTTT
TRBV27	TRBJ1-5	NA	NA	CASSFRGVQPQHF	TGTGCCAGCAGTTTCCGGGGTGTGCAGCCCCAGCATTTT
TRBV6-6	TRBJ1-2	NA	NA	CASSRDISNYGYTF	TGTGCCAGCAGCAGGGACATCTCTAACTATGGCTACACCTTC
TRBV19	TRBJ1-6	NA	NA	CASSIQGWDSPLHF	TGTGCCAGTAGTATACAGGGGTGGGATTCACCCCTCCACTTT
TRBV5-1	TRBJ2-4	NA	NA	CASSFGGAVAKNIQYF	TGCGCCAGCAGCTTTGGGGGGGCAGTAGCCAAAAACATTCAGTACTTC
TRBV11-2	TRBJ1-5	NA	NA	CASSRGAGGNQPQHF	TGTGCCAGCAGCAGGGGGGCAGGGGGCAATCAGCCCCAGCATTTT
TRBV7-8	TRBJ2-7	NA	NA	CASSFGGLAFDEQYF	TGTGCCAGCAGCTTCGGTGGGTTAGCTTTTGACGAGCAGTACTTC
TRBV29-1	TRBJ2-3	TRBD2	once	CSVLGKREGFSTDTQYF	TGCAGCGTTTTGGGAAAGCGGGAGGGATTTAGCACAGATACGCAGTATTTT
TRBV7-9	TRBJ1-6	TRBD1	NA	CASSPAQGANSPLHF	TGTGCCAGCAGCCCCGCCCAGGGGGCTAATTCACCCCTCCACTTT